A selection of T cell receptor beta chains follows, all from one sample in a study of blood T cells in healthy people across ages. MiXCR, applied by TCRdb to the 5' RACE reads, yields one record per CDR3 protein. Here the sample spans hundreds of thousands of distinct CDR3 sequences, roughly 49% being singletons. Sequenced material: blood. Receptors originate from a woman in her fifties or sixties in good health. The CDR3 runs from the conserved cysteine through the conserved F or W. A D gene is named only where the DNA matches it firmly. Clone sizes are given selectively: once, few, many, or a class where the clone is expanded.

d_call | clone_size | j_call | v_call | cdr3_aa | cdr3_nt
TRBD1 | few | TRBJ1-2 | TRBV28 | CASRVGQDYGYTF | TGTGCCAGCAGGGTAGGACAGGACTATGGCTACACCTTC
. | many | TRBJ1-1 | TRBV20-1 | CSARRRDQMNTEAFF | TGCAGTGCTAGACGGAGGGACCAAATGAACACTGAAGCTTTCTTT
. | once | TRBJ2-1 | TRBV24-1 | CATSDPGGSYNEQFF | TGTGCCACCAGTGACCCCGGGGGCTCCTACAATGAGCAGTTCTTC
. | . | TRBJ2-1 | TRBV20-1 | CSAERPPRGEQFF | TGCAGTGCTGAGAGACCACCCCGTGGGGAGCAGTTCTTC
. | few | TRBJ1-2 | TRBV7-2 | CASSPRQAQYGYTF | TGTGCCAGCAGCCCAAGACAGGCGCAATATGGCTACACCTTC
. | . | TRBJ1-2 | TRBV7-2 | CASSREWGDYGYTF | TGTGCCAGCAGCCGGGAATGGGGGGACTATGGCTACACCTTC
. | few | TRBJ1-5 | TRBV28 | CASSFGAGYLNQPQHF | TGTGCCAGCAGTTTTGGGGCGGGTTACCTGAATCAGCCCCAGCATTTT
TRBD2 | few | TRBJ2-5 | TRBV7-2 | CASSSSGLAGGYQETQYF | TGTGCCAGCAGCTCGTCGGGACTAGCGGGAGGTTACCAAGAGACCCAGTACTTC
. | few | TRBJ1-4 | TRBV27 | CASSRWRATNEKLFF | TGTGCCAGCAGTAGGTGGCGAGCAACTAATGAAAAACTGTTTTTT
. | many | TRBJ2-3 | TRBV5-1 | CASSFGAGSTDTQYF | TGCGCCAGCAGCTTCGGAGCGGGTAGCACAGATACGCAGTATTTT
. | . | TRBJ2-5 | TRBV7-9 | CASSLVVWATGIGETQYF | TGTGCCAGCAGCTTAGTAGTCTGGGCCACAGGGATAGGAGAGACCCAGTACTTC
. | . | TRBJ2-7 | TRBV7-2 | CASSLGVASHNEQYF | TGTGCCAGCAGCTTAGGAGTCGCCAGTCACAATGAGCAGTACTTC
. | few | TRBJ2-1 | TRBV7-2 | CASRAVGYNEQFF | TGTGCCAGCAGAGCCGTGGGTTACAATGAGCAGTTCTTC
TRBD1 | . | TRBJ2-3 | TRBV7-3 | CASSLGQVFADTQYF | TGTGCCAGCAGCTTGGGACAGGTTTTTGCGGATACGCAGTATTTT
. | . | TRBJ2-5 | TRBV6-2/TRBV6-3 | CASGKTSLPGETQYF | TGTGCCAGCGGGAAAACTAGTTTACCTGGAGAGACCCAGTACTTC
. | few | TRBJ2-7 | TRBV29-1 | CSAAQGGFYEQYF | TGCAGCGCCGCCCAGGGAGGTTTTTACGAGCAGTACTTC
TRBD1 | few | TRBJ2-7 | TRBV2 | CASRGQGKGYEQYF | TGTGCCAGCAGGGGACAGGGCAAAGGCTACGAGCAGTACTTC
. | . | TRBJ1-1 | TRBV20-1 | CSALWTVNTEAFF | TGCAGTGCACTCTGGACAGTGAACACTGAAGCTTTCTTT
TRBD1 | few | TRBJ1-1 | TRBV12-3/TRBV12-4 | CASSQTGTEYEAFF | TGTGCCAGCAGCCAGACAGGGACCGAGTATGAAGCTTTCTTT
TRBD1 | few | TRBJ2-7 | TRBV27 | CASSRTGMAYEQYF | TGTGCCAGCAGTAGGACAGGGATGGCCTACGAGCAGTACTTC
TRBD2 | . | TRBJ2-7 | TRBV20-1 | CSASFAGGPSEQYF | TGCAGTGCTAGCTTCGCGGGAGGGCCCAGTGAGCAGTACTTC
. | . | TRBJ2-6 | TRBV28 | CASSFSVSGANVLTF | TGTGCCAGCAGTTTTTCGGTCTCTGGGGCCAACGTCCTGACTTTC
. | . | TRBJ2-2 | TRBV7-3 | CASSPGGYGELFF | TGTGCCAGCAGCCCAGGGGGGTACGGGGAGCTGTTTTTT
TRBD1 | . | TRBJ2-7 | TRBV5-5 | CASSRQGRRGATYEQYF | TGTGCCAGCAGTCGACAGGGGCGGCGGGGCGCAACCTACGAGCAGTACTTC
. | many | TRBJ2-5 | TRBV2 | CASNSRQETQYF | TGTGCCAGCAATTCCAGGCAAGAGACCCAGTACTTC
TRBD2 | . | TRBJ2-7 | TRBV28 | CASSSLAGYTYEQYF | TGTGCCAGCAGTTCTTTAGCGGGGTACACCTACGAGCAGTACTTC
TRBD2 | . | TRBJ2-1 | TRBV4-2 | CASSPRLAGGLQINYNEQFF | TGTGCCAGCAGCCCACGACTAGCGGGGGGACTACAGATAAACTACAATGAGCAGTTCTTC
TRBD2 | few | TRBJ2-1 | TRBV20-1 | CSAREWRTSVHNEQFF | TGCAGTGCTAGAGAATGGAGGACTAGCGTCCACAATGAGCAGTTCTTC
. | . | TRBJ2-1 | TRBV4-2 | CASSQDPARGSEQFF | TGTGCCAGCAGCCAAGACCCTGCCCGCGGCAGTGAGCAGTTCTTC
. | few | TRBJ2-7 | TRBV20-1 | CSARDGPVERRPYNEQYF | TGCAGTGCTAGAGATGGACCCGTTGAGAGGAGACCCTACAATGAGCAGTACTTC
. | many | TRBJ2-3 | TRBV29-1 | CSVSGRTTDTQYF | TGCAGCGTTTCCGGGCGGACCACAGATACGCAGTATTTT
. | . | TRBJ2-3 | TRBV27 | CASSLQDLDTQYF | TGTGCCAGCAGTTTACAGGACCTAGATACGCAGTATTTT
TRBD1 | few | TRBJ2-3 | TRBV6-6 | CASRKTGGHRTDTQYF | TGTGCCAGCAGGAAAACAGGGGGCCATCGCACAGATACGCAGTATTTT
. | . | TRBJ2-7 | TRBV20-1 | CSARDGGRGVDEQYF | TGCAGTGCTAGAGATGGGGGGCGCGGGGTCGACGAGCAGTACTTC
TRBD2 | many | TRBJ2-1 | TRBV5-1 | CASSPRLADNEQFF | TGCGCCAGCAGCCCACGACTAGCGGACAATGAGCAGTTCTTC
. | . | TRBJ2-1 | TRBV28 | CASTLPGQNNEQFF | TGTGCCAGCACCCTCCCCGGACAGAACAACGAGCAGTTCTTC
. | once | TRBJ1-1 | TRBV4-3 | CASSQELNTEAFF | TGCGCCAGCAGCCAAGAACTGAACACTGAAGCTTTCTTT
. | many | TRBJ2-1 | TRBV5-4 | CASSLALQGYYNEQFF | TGTGCCAGCAGCTTGGCTTTGCAGGGGTATTACAATGAGCAGTTCTTC
TRBD1 | few | TRBJ2-1 | TRBV12-3/TRBV12-4 | CASSSGGPYDEQFF | TGTGCCAGCAGTTCAGGGGGTCCTTATGATGAGCAGTTCTTC
TRBD1 | many | TRBJ1-2 | TRBV9 | CASSATGVGYTF | TGTGCCAGCAGCGCAACAGGGGTTGGCTACACCTTC
TRBD2 | . | TRBJ2-1 | TRBV27 | CASRRGLAGVYEQFF | TGTGCCAGCAGAAGGGGACTAGCGGGAGTTTATGAGCAGTTCTTC
TRBD1 | . | TRBJ1-2 | TRBV29-1 | CSIQQDRALPNYGYTF | TGCAGCATTCAACAGGACAGGGCCCTTCCTAACTATGGCTACACCTTC
. | few | TRBJ2-7 | TRBV5-8 | CASSLDANEQYF | TGTGCCAGCAGCTTGGATGCAAACGAGCAGTACTTC
. | . | TRBJ2-7 | TRBV7-9 | CASSFGQNEQYF | TGTGCCAGCAGCTTTGGACAGAACGAGCAGTACTTC
. | . | TRBJ1-2 | TRBV7-2 | CASSPTGDGYGYTF | TGTGCCAGCAGCCCTACCGGGGATGGGTATGGCTACACCTTC
. | . | TRBJ2-1 | TRBV5-1 | CASSLEGGAMDEQFF | TGCGCCAGCAGCTTGGAAGGGGGGGCCATGGATGAGCAGTTCTTC
TRBD1 | . | TRBJ1-2 | TRBV20-1 | CSARLSGQEANYGYTF | TGCAGTGCTAGACTTTCAGGACAGGAAGCTAACTATGGCTACACCTTC
. | once | TRBJ2-3 | TRBV4-3 | CASSLETVTDTQYF | TGCGCCAGCAGCCTTGAGACAGTCACAGATACGCAGTATTTT
. | once | TRBJ2-1 | TRBV9 | CASSVGGFRGNEQFF | TGTGCCAGCAGCGTAGGAGGATTTAGGGGCAACGAGCAGTTCTTC
. | once | TRBJ2-7 | TRBV6-5 | CASSSGQLGAYEQYF | TGTGCCAGCAGTTCAGGACAGCTGGGGGCCTACGAGCAGTACTTC
TRBD1 | . | TRBJ2-2 | TRBV12-3/TRBV12-4 | CASKRPGQGANTGELFF | TGTGCCAGCAAGAGACCGGGACAGGGAGCGAACACCGGGGAGCTGTTTTTT
TRBD1 | . | TRBJ2-7 | TRBV20-1 | CSATGQGNWYEQYF | TGCAGTGCAACTGGACAGGGTAACTGGTACGAGCAGTACTTC
. | few | TRBJ1-4 | TRBV7-2 | CASSLSGTGRANEKLFF | TGTGCCAGCAGCTTATCGGGCACAGGGAGGGCTAATGAAAAACTGTTTTTT
TRBD2 | . | TRBJ2-7 | TRBV28 | CASSSGLDQQYF | TGTGCCAGCAGCTCCGGACTAGACCAGCAGTACTTC
. | . | TRBJ1-2 | TRBV29-1 | CSVVLTTYGYTF | TGCAGCGTTGTACTAACCACTTATGGCTACACCTTC
. | . | TRBJ2-7 | TRBV9 | CASSVGEDRSAYEQYF | TGTGCCAGCAGCGTAGGAGAGGACAGAAGTGCCTACGAGCAGTACTTC
. | few | TRBJ2-5 | TRBV5-5 | CASTTPGRETQYF | TGTGCCAGCACAACCCCAGGGAGAGAGACCCAGTACTTC
. | few | TRBJ2-7 | TRBV15 | CATSRDSQSSYEQYF | TGTGCCACCAGCAGAGATTCGCAAAGCTCCTACGAGCAGTACTTC
. | . | TRBJ2-7 | TRBV6-5 | CASSYSTAGGYEQYF | TGTGCCAGCAGTTACTCAACCGCCGGAGGGTACGAGCAGTACTTC